This T cell receptor beta chain was retrieved from a study of OX40 agonist ivuxolimab in advanced cancers. Study-wide background: An agonistic human IgG2 monoclonal antibody against OX40 (CD134) was given. Roughly two fifths of patients had received prior checkpoint inhibitor therapy. Points from the study as a whole: Among some nonresponders, normalized T-cell clonal expansion was also low.

Blood sampling was done at baseline, cycle 4 day 1, and cycle 7 day 1. Sequenced by immunoSEQ multiplex PCR; TCRdb stores in-frame clones only, minus some. The sample shows about 15,000 clones, 50% to 75% of them seen only once. A word on this clone: Its antigen is unidentified.

The ends were cut back, 4 bases at V and 5 bases at J, with 18 bases in the middle. There are 15 residues in the CDR3. CDR1 is MGHRA, CDR2 YSYEKL, per germline. The TCR was taken from an adult with an advanced solid tumor such as melanoma, head and neck, liver or kidney cancer. The source material was CD4+ or CD8+ T cells sorted from blood, sampled in a trial of the OX40 agonist ivuxolimab. The chain recombines TRBV4-1 with TRBJ2-7; D gene ambiguous. The CDR3 region is CASSLRARDSDEQYF. As DNA, the CDR3 is TGCGCCAGCAGCCTAAGGGCAAGAGACTCTGACGAGCAGTACTTC.